Listed below are T cell receptor beta chains from one sample, sequenced in a study of shared clonotypes between healthy human individuals. Data came from immunoSEQ multiplex PCR; TCRdb stores just in-frame clones and leaves some out. Among about 1 million clones, around three quarters were seen once, and the ten largest hold roughly 0.56%. The specimen sequenced was memory CD4+ T cells from PBMCs. The receptors derive from a man younger than 35 in good health. Some clones in this sample may be carry-over from other donors' samples. Each CDR3 is given with its conserved first and last residue. A D gene is named only where the DNA matches it firmly. Clone sizes are given selectively: once, few, many, or a class where the clone is expanded.

J,size,D,V,CDR3,DNA
TRBJ2-5,-,-,TRBV2,CASSRNEETQYF,TGTGCCAGCAGTCGGAATGAAGAGACCCAGTACTTC
TRBJ2-5,few,TRBD1,TRBV29-1,CSAVGQVLTGTQYF,TGCAGCGCCGTGGGACAGGTTTTGACTGGGACCCAGTACTTC
TRBJ1-2,once,-,TRBV7-8,CASSLGVSNYGYTF,TGTGCCAGCAGCTTAGGTGTCTCTAACTATGGCTACACCTTC
TRBJ1-2,-,TRBD1,TRBV28,CASSLPGTVNYGYTF,TGTGCCAGCAGTTTACCCGGGACAGTCAACTATGGCTACACCTTC
TRBJ1-5,-,-,TRBV6-6,CASSYQPGPQPQHF,TGTGCCAGCAGTTACCAGCCAGGGCCTCAGCCCCAGCATTTT
TRBJ1-4,-,-,TRBV11-2,CASSLAPWDTRLEKLFF,TGTGCCAGCAGCTTAGCGCCATGGGACACGCGACTGGAAAAACTGTTTTTT
TRBJ2-7,-,-,TRBV7-2,CASSFRGLGGEQYF,TGTGCCAGCAGCTTTCGAGGCCTAGGGGGCGAGCAGTACTTC
TRBJ2-7,-,TRBD1,TRBV28,CASTLGQGDYEQYF,TGTGCCAGCACCTTGGGACAGGGCGACTACGAGCAGTACTTC
TRBJ2-1,once,-,TRBV29-1,CSGAQGNSYNEQFF,TGCAGCGGGGCGCAAGGGAACTCCTACAATGAGCAGTTCTTC
TRBJ2-1,few,TRBD2,TRBV20-1,CSGLAVREFF,TGCTCGGGACTAGCGGTTCGGGAGTTCTTC
TRBJ1-2,once,-,TRBV7-8,CASSLVRDKAGYTF,TGTGCCAGCAGCCTCGTAAGGGACAAAGCTGGCTACACCTTC
TRBJ2-1,-,-,TRBV29-1,CSAGYSSYNEQFF,TGCAGCGCCGGATATAGCTCCTACAATGAGCAGTTCTTC
TRBJ2-1,-,TRBD2,TRBV7-2,CASSPPRGAYNEQFF,TGTGCCAGCAGCCCCCCCCGGGGGGCCTACAATGAGCAGTTCTTC
TRBJ1-2,-,-,TRBV7-2,CASSLSSDSYGYTF,TGTGCCAGCAGCTTATCTTCAGACTCTTATGGCTACACCTTC
TRBJ2-5,-,-,TRBV10-3,CAISEKKGSGPETQYF,TGTGCCATCAGTGAGAAAAAGGGGTCGGGCCCAGAGACCCAGTACTTC
TRBJ1-5,-,-,TRBV4-1,CASSRPGGPLNQPQHF,TGCGCCAGCAGCCGCCCCGGGGGACCGCTAAATCAGCCCCAGCATTTT
TRBJ2-7,-,TRBD2,TRBV28,CASGPGLAYEQYF,TGTGCCAGCGGACCGGGACTAGCTTACGAGCAGTACTTC
TRBJ2-1,-,TRBD2,TRBV18,CASSITSGNEQFF,TGTGCCAGCTCAATTACTAGCGGCAATGAGCAGTTCTTC
TRBJ2-7,once,TRBD1,TRBV28,CASSLQGAYEQYF,TGTGCCAGCAGTCTACAGGGGGCCTACGAGCAGTACTTC
TRBJ2-1,-,-,TRBV6-5,CASSPLYGEQFF,TGTGCCAGCAGTCCCCTCTATGGTGAGCAGTTCTTC
TRBJ2-2,-,-,TRBV10-1,CASSLGHGVGELFF,TGCGCCAGCAGTCTCGGGCACGGGGTCGGGGAGCTGTTTTTT
TRBJ1-2,-,-,TRBV11-2,CASSLDYGLGSGYTF,TGTGCCAGCAGCTTAGATTACGGGCTAGGGAGCGGCTACACCTTC
TRBJ1-5,-,-,TRBV7-9,CASSLGLQQPQHF,TGTGCCAGCAGCTTGGGTTTGCAGCAGCCCCAGCATTTT
TRBJ1-5,few,-,TRBV7-2,CASSLGQGNQPQHF,TGTGCCAGCAGCTTAGGGCAGGGTAATCAGCCCCAGCATTTT
TRBJ1-2,-,-,TRBV19,CASMGAAYGYTF,TGTGCCAGTATGGGAGCGGCCTATGGCTACACCTTC
TRBJ2-1,-,-,TRBV6-1,CASSERYGRANNEQFF,TGTGCCAGCAGTGAAAGGTATGGCAGGGCCAACAATGAGCAGTTCTTC
TRBJ2-1,-,-,TRBV18,CASSLTGLDYNEQFF,TGTGCCAGCTCTCTCACAGGTCTAGACTACAATGAGCAGTTCTTC
TRBJ1-2,-,TRBD1,TRBV5-1,CASKNQGADGYTF,TGCGCCAGCAAGAACCAGGGGGCAGATGGCTACACCTTC
TRBJ2-7,many,-,TRBV10-3,CAIMIEHGVDYEQYF,TGTGCCATCATGATCGAGCATGGGGTGGACTACGAGCAGTACTTC
TRBJ2-1,-,-,TRBV19,CASANRDLSSYNEQFF,TGTGCCAGTGCAAATCGGGACTTGAGCTCCTACAATGAGCAGTTCTTC
TRBJ2-4,-,-,TRBV2,CASSDSRGENIQYF,TGTGCCAGCAGTGACTCCAGGGGTGAAAACATTCAGTACTTC
TRBJ2-1,-,TRBD2,TRBV19,CASSISSGVYNEQFF,TGTGCCAGTAGTATCTCTAGCGGGGTTTACAATGAGCAGTTCTTC
TRBJ2-7,-,-,TRBV18,CASSPSRGNEQYF,TGTGCCAGCTCACCTAGTAGGGGGAACGAGCAGTACTTC
TRBJ2-7,-,TRBD1,TRBV2,CASRPGTGLYEQYF,TGTGCCAGCAGACCCGGGACAGGGCTCTACGAGCAGTACTTC
TRBJ1-2,once,TRBD1,TRBV9,CASSVDARGERGYTF,TGTGCCAGCAGCGTAGACGCCAGGGGGGAGCGGGGCTACACCTTC
TRBJ2-3,-,TRBD2,TRBV28,CAAPLAGHSTDTQYF,TGTGCCGCACCGCTAGCGGGACATAGCACAGATACGCAGTATTTT
TRBJ2-5,-,-,TRBV7-9,CASSWQGTVETQYF,TGTGCCAGCAGCTGGCAGGGTACGGTTGAGACCCAGTACTTC
TRBJ2-3,-,-,TRBV5-6,CASSLWGRADTQYF,TGTGCCAGCAGCTTGTGGGGCAGAGCAGATACGCAGTATTTT